Listed below are T cell receptor beta chains from one sample, sequenced in a study of CD8+CD57+ T cells in acquired aplastic anemia. TCRdb re-called the reads through MiXCR, storing one row per CDR3 protein. The data hold under 200,000 distinct CDR3 sequences, with 55% to 75% observed a single time. Sample: sorted CD4+, CD8+, or CD8+CD57+ T cells (not recorded which) from PBMCs. Receptors were obtained from a human donor in good health. The CDR3 runs from the conserved cysteine through the conserved F or W. The order of the fields is clone size, J gene, D gene, V gene, CDR3 DNA, CDR3 protein. A D gene is named only where the DNA matches it firmly. The listing skips clone size in some rows; elsewhere it reads once, few, many or a size class.

size: .
J: TRBJ1-6
D: .
V: TRBV20-1
DNA: TGCAGTGCCCCGTCCGAAATCCGCTCACCCCTCCACTTT
CDR3: CSAPSEIRSPLHF

size: few
J: TRBJ2-5
D: .
V: TRBV7-7
DNA: TGTGCTAGCAGCAAAGCCCGGGACACCCAAGAGACCCAGTACTTC
CDR3: CASSKARDTQETQYF

size: few
J: TRBJ1-1
D: .
V: TRBV29-1
DNA: TGCAGCGCCGACCGGGGGAACACTGAAGCTTTCTTT
CDR3: CSADRGNTEAFF

size: .
J: TRBJ2-7
D: TRBD2
V: TRBV29-1
DNA: TGCAGCACGCGGGAGTCCTCCTACGAGCAGTACTTC
CDR3: CSTRESSYEQYF

size: few
J: TRBJ2-5
D: .
V: TRBV7-9
DNA: TGTGCCAGCAGCTTAGCGGCCACAGAGACCCAGTACTTC
CDR3: CASSLAATETQYF

size: .
J: TRBJ2-7
D: .
V: TRBV25-1
DNA: TGTGCCAGCAGTCGAGGGTCAGTACTGGACGAGCAGTACTTC
CDR3: CASSRGSVLDEQYF

size: once
J: TRBJ1-5
D: .
V: TRBV7-3
DNA: TGTGCCAGCAGCTTGACAAACAATCAGCCCCAGCATTTT
CDR3: CASSLTNNQPQHF

size: .
J: TRBJ1-2
D: .
V: TRBV7-9
DNA: TGTGCCAGCAGCGTAGAGGACCCCTATGGCTACACCTTC
CDR3: CASSVEDPYGYTF

size: few
J: TRBJ2-3
D: TRBD2
V: TRBV20-1
DNA: TGCAGTGCCCAGCGGGGGGAAGGGGCAGATACGCAGTATTTT
CDR3: CSAQRGEGADTQYF

size: .
J: TRBJ1-6
D: .
V: TRBV15
DNA: TGTGCCACCAGCAGAGCGTCCGGGACCGGTAATTCACCCCTCCACTTT
CDR3: CATSRASGTGNSPLHF

size: .
J: TRBJ2-3
D: TRBD1
V: TRBV15
DNA: TGTGCCACCAGCCCTGGACAGGGGGATGGCACAGATACGCAGTATTTT
CDR3: CATSPGQGDGTDTQYF

size: .
J: TRBJ2-3
D: TRBD2
V: TRBV20-1
DNA: TGCAGTGTTCGGACTAGACGTGACACGCAGTATTTT
CDR3: CSVRTRRDTQYF

size: .
J: TRBJ2-3
D: TRBD2
V: TRBV20-1
DNA: TGCAGTGCTAGAGATGCGACTAGCGGGAGTGATACGCAGTATTTT
CDR3: CSARDATSGSDTQYF

size: few
J: TRBJ2-3
D: TRBD2
V: TRBV28
DNA: TGTGCCAGCGGGCTAGCGGGATGGGATACGCAGTATTTT
CDR3: CASGLAGWDTQYF

size: many
J: TRBJ2-1
D: .
V: TRBV6-2/TRBV6-3
DNA: TGTGCCAGCAGTTACCCAACAGGTCCGCCTCTCTTC
CDR3: CASSYPTGPPLF